These 10 T cell receptor beta chains share one sample of origin, sequenced in a study of shared clonotypes between healthy human individuals. Clones were read by immunoSEQ multiplex PCR, and TCRdb kept only the in-frame ones, dropping some. The sample has 1,400,000 or so clones; just under 99% are singletons. The sequencing input was naive CD4+ T cells sorted from blood. Subset given: CD45RA+ positively selected. Receptors originate from a man aged 30 to 45 in good health.

The chain combines TRBV5-1 with TRBJ2-2, with D tentatively TRBD1 (5 bases). The CDR3 extends over 14 amino acids. The V end lost 5 bases, the J end lost 6 bases, and 14 bases lay between the germline ends. The germline V gene encodes CDR1 SGHRS and CDR2 YFSETQ. In DNA form, the CDR3 reads TGCGCCAGCAGGGCAGGGCTATTATCCGGGGAGCTGTTTTTT. It encodes CASRAGLLSGELFF. The variable domain in full, with the rest retrieved from reference TRBV5-1 and TRBJ2-2, is KAGVTQTPRYLIKTRGQQVTLSCSPISGHRSVSWYQQTPGQGLQFLFEYFSETQRNKGNFPGRFSGRQFSNSRSEMNVSTLELGDSALYLCASRAGLLSGELFFGEGSRLTVL.

V usage is TRBV7-9 and J usage is TRBJ2-5; 8 nucleotides align to TRBD1. Germline V lookup: CDR1 SEHNR, CDR2 FQNEAQ (reference sequence). The CDR3 spans 15 residues. Unmatched junction bases numbered 6, after V lost 1 base and J lost 5 bases. Written as DNA, the CDR3 is TGTGCCAGCAGCTTAGAGGCAGGGGGCCCGGAGACCCAGTACTTC. This translates into CASSLEAGGPETQYF.

Concerning this clone: Additional DNA sequences in this sample encode the identical CDR3. This rearrangement joins TRBV5-4 to TRBJ2-2; perhaps TRBD2 as D (5 bases). The CDR3 loop spans 15 amino acids. V was trimmed by 4 bases and J by 5 bases, leaving 15 bases between them. Germline V gene lookup returns CDR1 SGHNT and CDR2 YYREEE (reference sequence). CDR3 nucleotides: TGTGCCAGCAGCCTAAGAGGGAGACGGACCGGGGAGCTGTTTTTT. It encodes CASSLRGRRTGELFF.

The V and J genes are TRBV6-6 and TRBJ2-3; 11 bases fit TRBD2. The CDR3 is 15 residues long. The trim removed 4 bases at V and 4 bases at J, leaving 4 bases unmatched. The germline V gene has CDR1 MNHNY and CDR2 SVGAGI (reference sequence). The CDR3 sequence is CASSSLAGAADTQYF. In DNA, the CDR3 is TGTGCCAGCAGTTCACTAGCGGGAGCTGCAGATACGCAGTATTTT.

The chain combines TRBV7-6 with TRBJ2-7, with 10 bases that match TRBD2. J gave up 7 bases and V 2 bases, and 11 bases lay outside the gene matches. This CDR3 comprises 16 residues. CDR1 and CDR2 from the germline V gene are SGHVS and FNYEAQ. The CDR3 DNA sequence: TGTGCCAGCAGCTTACTAGCGGGAGACTCTTCGCGGGAGCAGTACTTC. This encodes CASSLLAGDSSREQYF.

The DNA for the CDR3 is TGCGCCAGCAGCTTCGGTGGGGTAGATGGGAGTACGCAGTATTTT. Its protein is CASSFGGVDGSTQYF. The chain combines TRBV5-1 with TRBJ2-3; maybe TRBD2 (5 bases). Germline V CDR1 and CDR2: SGHRS, YFSETQ. Between the trimmed V and J ends, which lost 2 bases and 8 bases, there was a span of 18 bases. The CDR3 sequence is 15 residues long.

The chain links TRBV5-1 to TRBJ2-5, with TRBD1 as a possible D gene (6 bases). CDR3 size: 14 residues. The V gene's germline CDR1 is SGHRS and CDR2 YFSETQ. V was shortened by 1 base and J by 2 bases, with 9 bases between the two germline ends. CDR3 DNA: TGCGCCAGCAGCTTGATCGGACAGCAAGAGACCCAGTACTTC. It yields the protein CASSLIGQQETQYF. The variable domain in full, completed from reference TRBV5-1 and TRBJ2-5, reads KAGVTQTPRYLIKTRGQQVTLSCSPISGHRSVSWYQQTPGQGLQFLFEYFSETQRNKGNFPGRFSGRQFSNSRSEMNVSTLELGDSALYLCASSLIGQQETQYFGPGTRLLVL.

The gene calls are TRBV28 and TRBJ1-1, with D unclear. The CDR3 has 13 amino acids. V was trimmed by 7 bases and J by 2 bases, leaving 11 bases between them. Per germline, CDR1 MDHEN and CDR2 SYDVKM. CDR3: CASIPQRNTEAFF. CDR3 coding DNA: TGTGCCAGCATTCCTCAGCGTAACACTGAAGCTTTCTTT.

J is TRBJ2-2 and V is TRBV9; the D gene could be TRBD1 or TRBD2 (5 bases each). The CDR3 contains 18 residues. Trimming stripped 6 bases from V and 2 bases from J, with 23 bases between. The germline gives CDR1 SGDLS, CDR2 YYNGEE. DNA of the CDR3: TGTGCCAGCACGGGATCTGGCCGGGACGCCCATAACACCGGGGAGCTGTTTTTT. Translation: CASTGSGRDAHNTGELFF.

This clone was observed once. The chain has TRBV7-3 and TRBJ2-7; 7 bases match TRBD2. The CDR3 has 15 amino acids. Germline CDR1 is SGHTA and CDR2 is FQGTGA. J was trimmed by 4 bases and V by 6 bases; bases with no gene match: 12. The CDR3 DNA follows: TGTGCCAGCAGTCCCCTCACTAGCGCTGGGTACGAGCAGTACTTC. It translates to CASSPLTSAGYEQYF.